Detailed here is one T cell receptor beta chain. Deletions cut 7 bases from V and 0 bases from J, with 15 bases between. This CDR3 contains 15 residues. Germline V gene data show CDR1 as MRHNA and CDR2 as SNTAGT. This sample stems from a study of PD-1 blockade in classical Hodgkin lymphoma. Profiled with immunoSEQ multiplex PCR; TCRdb holds only in-frame clones, not every one. Of tens of thousands of clones in the sample, roughly nine tenths were seen once. Documented time point: cycle 4 day 1 (C4D1), after around six weeks of nivolumab. Brentuximab vedotin exposure varied, and every patient relapsed after autologous stem cell transplantation.

The receptor was derived from a human donor with classical Hodgkin lymphoma. The sample was peripheral blood mononuclear cells (PBMCs), taken before the fourth cycle of nivolumab. This rearrangement joins TRBV6-4 to TRBJ1-2, with TRBD1 as a possible D gene (6 bases). DNA for the CDR3: TGTGCCAGCAATGTTGACAGGCCAGCTAACTATGGCTACACCTTC. The encoded protein is CASNVDRPANYGYTF.